This T cell receptor beta chain was identified in a study of cytomegalovirus exposure and HLA in healthy donors. As concerns this clone: No antigen is known for it.

Donors were drawn from the roughly 120-subject validation cohort, separate from the 666-subject first cohort. V was trimmed by 3 bases and J by 4 bases, leaving 7 bases between them. The germline CDR1 and CDR2 sequences are LNHDA and SQIVND (reference sequence). This CDR3 region has 13 residues. Study results and caveats: Accounts indicate the classifier identified cytomegalovirus status with strong specificity and sensitivity. While the bulk of TCR sequences proved rare, some public TCRs turned up in many donors. It was 164 TCR beta chains that were listed as cytomegalovirus-associated.

Using immunoSEQ multiplex PCR, the repertoire was profiled, and TCRdb retains in-frame clones only, with some absent. The repertoire holds more than 80,000 clones, 96% seen once, with 1.3% in the top ten. The source of this sequence is a woman aged 18 to 35 in good health and CMV-seronegative. This chain joins TRBV19 and TRBJ2-1; perhaps TRBD2 as D (5 bases). Material for sequencing was PBMCs. In DNA, the CDR3 is TGTGCCAGTAGTATCGGGATTTACAATGAGCAGTTCTTC. Its translation: CASSIGIYNEQFF.